These 14 T cell receptor beta chains were sequenced from one sample in a study of T cells in Graves' hyperthyroidism and ophthalmopathy. Authors of the study amplified TCR beta CDR3 regions from RNA transcripts. With the HTBI primer set, the TCR CDR3 went through a first round of RT-PCR. TCRdb itself ran the multiplex PCR reads through MiXCR, one entry per CDR3 protein. The sample includes under 700,000 distinct CDR3 sequences, around 15% seen only once; the top ten take about 20%. Source material: blood. The receptors were sampled from a woman aged 18 to 35 with Graves' hyperthyroidism.

This clonotype was seen a few times. V usage is TRBV4-3 and J usage is TRBJ1-5; D may be TRBD1 (5 bases). Germline V gene sequence: CDR1 LGHNA, CDR2 YSLEER. This CDR3 has 15 residues. V was trimmed by 0 bases and J by 2 bases, leaving 8 bases between them. The CDR3 DNA reads as TGCGCCAGCAGCCAAGATCCGGGGCGCAATCAGCCCCAGCATTTT. This translates into CASSQDPGRNQPQHF.

Many counts were recorded for this clonotype. The chain recombines TRBV7-8 with TRBJ1-1, with D maybe TRBD1 (6 bases). V was shortened by 5 bases and J by 1 base, with 11 bases between the two germline ends. This CDR3 contains 14 residues. Germline CDR1 is SGHVS and CDR2 is FQNEAQ. CDR3 residues: CASSLGQPNTEAFF. CDR3 DNA: TGTGCCAGCAGCCTCGGACAGCCGAACACTGAAGCTTTCTTT. The full variable domain, in which reference TRBV7-8 and TRBJ1-1 provide the parts outside the CDR3, is GAGVSQSPRYKVAKRGQDVALRCDPISGHVSLFWYQQALGQGPEFLTYFQNEAQLDKSGLPSDRFFAERPEGSVSTLKIQRTQQEDSAVYLCASSLGQPNTEAFFGQGTRLTVV.

This clonotype was counted a few times. This chain uses TRBV28 with TRBJ1-5, with D uncertain. Between the trimmed V and J ends, which lost 7 bases and 3 bases, there was a span of 19 bases. The germline CDR1 and CDR2 sequences are MDHEN and SYDVKM. This CDR3 has 16 residues. The CDR3 here is CASTSRKVLDNQPQHF. The CDR3 nucleotides read TGTGCCAGCACCTCAAGAAAGGTTTTAGACAATCAGCCCCAGCATTTT. The whole variable domain, remainder taken from reference TRBV28 and TRBJ1-5, is DVKVTQSSRYLVKRTGEKVFLECVQDMDHENMFWYRQDPGLGLRLIYFSYDVKMKEKGDIPEGYSVSREKKERFSLILESASTNQTSMYLCASTSRKVLDNQPQHFGDGTRLSIL.

This clonotype has more than one count but fewer than ten. The chain has TRBV27 and TRBJ1-1; the D gene is possibly TRBD1 (5 bases). The CDR3 has 14 amino acids. Germline V gene lookup returns CDR1 MNHEY and CDR2 SMNVEV (reference sequence). V was shortened by 3 bases and J by 5 bases, with 13 bases between the two germline ends. The CDR3 loop reads CASSLSGEGTEAFF. CDR3 DNA: TGTGCCAGCAGTTTGTCCGGGGAGGGGACTGAAGCTTTCTTT.

This clonotype occurred many times. The V and J genes are TRBV20-1 and TRBJ2-2, with D possibly being TRBD1 (6 bases). V shed 6 bases and J shed 1 base, with 12 bases lying between them. The CDR3 contains 14 residues. Germline loops: CDR1 DFQATT, CDR2 SNEGSKA (reference sequence). CDR3 residues: CSANDRRNTGELFF. The CDR3, as DNA: TGCAGTGCAAACGACAGGAGGAACACCGGGGAGCTGTTTTTT.

This clonotype came up many times. The chain carries TRBV12-3 or TRBV12-4 and TRBJ2-7; 12 bases match TRBD2. The CDR3 extends over 15 amino acids. V shed 5 bases, J shed 6 bases, and the junction held 8 bases outside the gene matches. This chain's CDR3 is CASSPGLAGPTEQYF. The CDR3 DNA follows: TGTGCCAGCAGTCCGGGACTAGCGGGTCCTACCGAGCAGTACTTC.

In this sample, this clonotype turned up many times. J is TRBJ1-1 and V is TRBV5-1; TRBD1 might be the D (5 bases). The germline V gene encodes CDR1 SGHRS and CDR2 YFSETQ. V shed 0 bases and J shed 4 bases, with 13 bases lying between them. CDR3 size: 15 residues. CDR3 sequence: CASSLGGRAGTEAFF. The DNA for the CDR3 is TGCGCCAGCAGCTTGGGGGGCAGGGCCGGCACTGAAGCTTTCTTT.

The V call is TRBV27, the J call TRBJ2-5, with D tentatively TRBD1 or TRBD2 (5 bases each). The DNA end is a closer match to TRBJ2-1, so the J assignment may be wrong. The germline V gene has CDR1 MNHEY and CDR2 SMNVEV (reference sequence). The CDR3 totals 14 residues. The CDR3 DNA reads TGTGCCAGCAGTTTATACGGGACGCAAGAGACCCAGTTCTTC. It is translated as CASSLYGTQETQFF.

The chain links TRBV2 to TRBJ2-4; the D call may be TRBD1 or TRBD2 (6 bases each). Germline values: CDR1 SNHLY, CDR2 FYNNEI. V was pared by 7 bases and J by 3 bases, with 16 bases between. The CDR3 contains 15 residues. CDR3 protein: CASTPRGVFKNIQYF. CDR3 nucleotides: TGTGCCAGCACCCCGAGGGGGGTTTTCAAAAACATTCAGTACTTC.

The gene calls are TRBV6-1 and TRBJ2-5; D may be TRBD1 or TRBD2 (5 bases each). The assigned J gene may be wrong: the sequence end matches TRBJ2-1 better. The V gene's germline CDR1 is MNHNS and CDR2 SASEGT. The CDR3 length is 14 residues. The CDR3 nucleotides read TGTGCCAGCAGCCGCGGAAGAAGCAGGGAGACCCAGTTCTTC. Encoded protein: CASSRGRSRETQFF.

This clonotype was recorded once. The chain couples TRBV27 to TRBJ1-5, with D maybe TRBD1 (6 bases). V was pared by 5 bases and J by 2 bases, with 13 bases between. CDR3 length: 15 amino acids. In germline, CDR1 is MNHEY, CDR2 SMNVEV (reference sequence). As DNA, the CDR3 is TGTGCCAGCAGTGTGGACAGCCTAGGCAATCAGCCCCAGCATTTT. Its translation is CASSVDSLGNQPQHF.

The CDR3 DNA follows: TGTGCCAGCAGGCCGGGGATTTCCAATCAGCCCCAGCATTTT. Translating gives CASRPGISNQPQHF. The J gene is TRBJ1-5, the V gene TRBV6-2 or TRBV6-3, with no clear D. Trimming removed 6 bases from V and 3 bases from J, with 12 bases in between. Germline CDR1 is MNHEY and CDR2 is SVGEGT. The CDR3 runs to 14 residues.

This clonotype has at least ten counts. This chain connects TRBV6-2 or TRBV6-3 to TRBJ1-5; D possibly corresponds to TRBD1 (6 bases). V shed 0 bases and J shed 2 bases, with 11 bases lying between them. From germline, CDR1 is MNHEY and CDR2 SVGEGT. The CDR3 loop spans 16 amino acids. This CDR3 reads CASSYSKGVRNQPQHF. As DNA, the CDR3 is TGTGCCAGCAGTTACTCAAAGGGGGTACGCAATCAGCCCCAGCATTTT.

The sample holds many counts of this clonotype. V gene TRBV24-1 combines with J gene TRBJ2-3, with 8 bases aligning to TRBD1. CDR3 length equals 15 residues. Trimming cost V 1 base and J 4 bases; bases outside gene matches: 3. Germline lookup yields CDR1 KGHDR and CDR2 SFDVKD. CDR3 amino acids: CATSDLWDRSDTQYF. In DNA form, the CDR3 reads TGTGCCACCAGTGATTTATGGGACAGGTCAGATACGCAGTATTTT.